This passage covers 3 T cell receptor beta chains from one sample sequenced in a study of radiotherapy plus CTLA-4 blockade in lung cancer. The assay was immunoSEQ multiplex PCR, and TCRdb's table has in-frame clones only and misses some. Here the sample spans tens of thousands of clones, roughly four fifths being singletons. The sample consisted of peripheral blood, taken from a patient treated with radiotherapy plus ipilimumab. The source is a human donor with non-small cell lung cancer whose response to radiotherapy plus ipilimumab could not be evaluated.

Judged by abundance, this clone is medium-sized. The chain recombines TRBV7-3 with TRBJ2-1; tentatively, D is TRBD1 (5 bases). The CDR3 is 11 amino acids. With 5 bases removed from V and 7 bases from J, the gap between germline ends came to 6 bases. CDR1 and CDR2 (germline): SGHTA, FQGTGA. CDR3 amino acids: CASSKGNEQFF. CDR3 nucleotides: TGTGCCAGCAGCAAGGGGAATGAGCAGTTCTTC.

The genes are TRBV6-1 and TRBJ1-4; TRBD1 matches 7 bases. The germline CDR1 and CDR2 sequences are MNHNS and SASEGT. With V trimmed by 4 bases and J by 7 bases, 6 bases remained unmatched. The CDR3 spans 14 residues. The CDR3 here is CASSVTGFGEKLFF. In DNA, the CDR3 is TGTGCCAGCAGTGTGACAGGGTTTGGTGAAAAACTGTTTTTT.

The V and J genes are TRBV7-3 and TRBJ2-3; 7 nucleotides agree with TRBD2. The CDR3 runs to 16 residues. Germline V gene lookup returns CDR1 SGHTA and CDR2 FQGTGA. V trimming: 1 base; J trimming: 6 bases; junction bases outside the gene matches: 10. CDR3 bases: TGTGCCAGCAGCTTAAACCCCCAGCGGGAAGGGGATACGCAGTATTTT. This encodes CASSLNPQREGDTQYF.